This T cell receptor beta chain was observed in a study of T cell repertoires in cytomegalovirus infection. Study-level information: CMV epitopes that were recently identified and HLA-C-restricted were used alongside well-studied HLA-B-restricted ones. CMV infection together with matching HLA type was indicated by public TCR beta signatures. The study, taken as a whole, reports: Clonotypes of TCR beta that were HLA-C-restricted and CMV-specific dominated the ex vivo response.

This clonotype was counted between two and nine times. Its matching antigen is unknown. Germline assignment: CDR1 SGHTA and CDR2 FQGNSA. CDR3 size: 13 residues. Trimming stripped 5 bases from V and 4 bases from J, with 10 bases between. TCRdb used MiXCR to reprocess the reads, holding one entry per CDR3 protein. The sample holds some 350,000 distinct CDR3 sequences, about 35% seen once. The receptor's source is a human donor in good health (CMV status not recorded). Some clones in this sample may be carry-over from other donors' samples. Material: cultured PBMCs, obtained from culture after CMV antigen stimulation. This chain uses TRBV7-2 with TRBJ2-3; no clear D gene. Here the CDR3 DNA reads TGTGCCAGCAGCGTAAGGATCCCAGATACGCAGTATTTT. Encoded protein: CASSVRIPDTQYF.